This T cell receptor (beta chain) came from a study of Graves' ophthalmopathy and Graves' hyperthyroidism. This CDR3 comprises 13 residues. Per the germline V gene, CDR1 is SGHAT and CDR2 is FQNNGV. V gave up 0 bases and J gave up 12 bases, with 14 bases separating them. Only newly diagnosed hyperthyroidism patients aged 18 to 65, with under 2 months' duration, were enrolled. About this clonotype: Its matching antigen is unknown.

Study conclusions and caveats: Blood shared most expanded thyroid clonotypes above 0.001 frequency. Discriminating ophthalmopathy from stable hyperthyroidism, a 13-signature model attained a sensitivity of about 88% and a specificity of approximately 81%.

CDR3 regions of TCR beta were amplified from RNA transcripts. Second-round multiplex PCR came after first-round RT-PCR with HTBI primers. TCRdb processed the multiplex PCR reads anew with MiXCR; each CDR3 protein has one entry. This sample yields around 1.1 million distinct CDR3 sequences, of which approximately 35% are seen a single time; 11% belongs to the top ten. Sequencing was done on a sample of peripheral blood or thyroid tissue (not recorded which). The rearrangement uses TRBV11-2 and TRBJ1-2; possibly TRBD1 for D (6 bases). The origin of this receptor is an adult man with Graves' hyperthyroidism. The CDR3: CASSLDRGTGNTF. In nucleotides, the CDR3 is TGTGCCAGCAGCTTAGACAGGGGAACTGGAAACACCTTC.